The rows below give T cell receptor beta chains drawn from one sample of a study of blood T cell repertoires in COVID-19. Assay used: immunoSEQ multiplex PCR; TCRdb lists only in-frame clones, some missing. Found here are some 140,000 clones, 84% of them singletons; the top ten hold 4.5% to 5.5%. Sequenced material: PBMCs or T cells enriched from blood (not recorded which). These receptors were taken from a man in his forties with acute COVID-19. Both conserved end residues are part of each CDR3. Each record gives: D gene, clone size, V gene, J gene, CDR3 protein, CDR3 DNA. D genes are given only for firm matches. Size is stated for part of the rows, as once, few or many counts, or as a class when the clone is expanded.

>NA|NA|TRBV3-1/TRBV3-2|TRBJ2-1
CASSQVLLGYEQFF
TGTGCCAGCAGCCAAGTTCTCCTTGGCTATGAGCAGTTCTTC
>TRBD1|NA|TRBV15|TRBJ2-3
CATSRPERTGVDTQYF
TGTGCCACCAGCAGACCTGAACGGACAGGAGTAGATACGCAGTATTTT
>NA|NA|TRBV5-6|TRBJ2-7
CASSVGLTYEQYF
TGTGCCAGCAGCGTCGGACTAACTTACGAGCAGTACTTC
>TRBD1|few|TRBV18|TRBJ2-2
CASSTGQETTGELFF
TGTGCCAGCTCAACGGGACAGGAAACTACCGGGGAGCTGTTTTTT
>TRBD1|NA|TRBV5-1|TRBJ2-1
CASSLSGDSGFSNEQFF
TGCGCCAGCAGCTTGTCAGGGGACAGTGGTTTCAGCAATGAGCAGTTCTTC
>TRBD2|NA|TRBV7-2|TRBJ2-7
CASSLSGGGAPPYEQYF
TGTGCCAGCAGCCTTTCGGGCGGGGGGGCGCCCCCCTACGAGCAGTACTTC
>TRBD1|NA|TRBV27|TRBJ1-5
CASGRTGSGQHF
TGTGCCAGCGGAAGGACAGGGAGTGGGCAGCATTTT
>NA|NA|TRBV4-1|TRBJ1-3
CASSQVHGKTDTIYF
TGCGCCAGCAGCCAAGTACATGGGAAGACAGACACCATATATTTT
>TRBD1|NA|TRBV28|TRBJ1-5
CASSFTGTDTTPQHF
TGTGCCAGCAGTTTCACCGGGACAGATACGACGCCCCAGCATTTT
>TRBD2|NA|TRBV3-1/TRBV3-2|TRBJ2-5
CASSLPSSGGAETQYF
TGTGCCAGCAGCCTTCCCTCTAGCGGGGGGGCGGAGACCCAGTACTTC
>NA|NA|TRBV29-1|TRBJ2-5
CSVGNKVVKTQYF
TGCAGCGTCGGGAATAAGGTGGTAAAGACCCAGTACTTC
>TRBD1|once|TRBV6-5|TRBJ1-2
CASSQGADYGYTF
TGTGCCAGCAGTCAGGGGGCTGACTATGGCTACACCTTC
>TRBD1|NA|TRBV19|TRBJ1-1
CASSIGTGADQRNTEAFF
TGTGCCAGTAGTATCGGGACAGGGGCCGACCAGCGGAACACTGAAGCTTTCTTT
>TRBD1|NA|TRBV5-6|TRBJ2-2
CASSDGTAVDTGELFF
TGTGCCAGCAGCGACGGGACAGCCGTAGACACCGGGGAGCTGTTTTTT
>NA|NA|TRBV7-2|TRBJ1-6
CASSLGGLRRSPLHF
TGTGCCAGCAGCTTAGGCGGACTTAGGCGTTCACCCCTCCACTTT
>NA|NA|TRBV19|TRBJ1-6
CASSEGPDNSPLHF
TGTGCCAGTAGTGAGGGTCCTGATAATTCACCCCTCCACTTT
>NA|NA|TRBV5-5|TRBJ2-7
CASSVQGNSYEQYF
TGTGCCAGCAGCGTTCAGGGGAACTCATACGAGCAGTACTTC
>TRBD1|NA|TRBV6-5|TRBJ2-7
CASSPDRSEQYF
TGTGCCAGCAGCCCGGACAGGAGCGAGCAGTACTTC
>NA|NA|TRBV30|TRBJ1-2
CAWSGRPLNYGYTF
TGTGCCTGGAGTGGCAGGCCCCTGAACTATGGCTACACCTTC
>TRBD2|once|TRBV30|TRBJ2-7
CAWRVAGYYEQYF
TGTGCCTGGAGAGTAGCGGGCTATTACGAGCAGTACTTC
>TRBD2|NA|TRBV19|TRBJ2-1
CASSSGTSGYNEQFF
TGTGCCAGTAGTTCCGGGACTAGCGGCTACAATGAGCAGTTCTTC
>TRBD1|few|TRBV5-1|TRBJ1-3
CASSLNPGTGGAGAAGNTIYF
TGCGCCAGCAGCTTGAATCCCGGGACAGGGGGCGCGGGGGCCGCTGGAAACACCATATATTTT
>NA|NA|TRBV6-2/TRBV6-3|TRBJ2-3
CASSQTGTSTDTQYF
TGTGCCAGCAGCCAAACAGGTACTAGCACAGATACGCAGTATTTT
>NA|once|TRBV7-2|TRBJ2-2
CASSLEPTGELFF
TGTGCCAGCAGCTTAGAACCGACTGGGGAGCTGTTTTTT
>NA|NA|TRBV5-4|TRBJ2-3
CASSLLLSRDTDTQYF
TGTGCCAGCAGCTTACTGTTGTCGCGGGACACAGATACGCAGTATTTT
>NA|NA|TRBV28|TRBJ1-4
CASSFQDEKLFF
TGTGCCAGCAGTTTTCAGGATGAAAAACTGTTTTTT
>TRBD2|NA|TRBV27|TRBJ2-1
CASRSLAGSRYNEQFF
TGTGCCAGCAGATCGCTAGCGGGGAGTCGCTACAATGAGCAGTTCTTC
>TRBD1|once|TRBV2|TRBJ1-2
CASSRDSDYGYTF
TGTGCCAGCAGTAGGGACAGCGACTATGGCTACACCTTC
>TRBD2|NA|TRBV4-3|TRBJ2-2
CASSQDLTSGGTGELFF
TGCGCCAGCAGCCAAGACTTGACTAGCGGGGGGACCGGGGAGCTGTTTTTT
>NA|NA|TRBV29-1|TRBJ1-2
CSVVRTDLYGYTF
TGCAGCGTCGTTAGGACAGATTTGTATGGCTACACCTTC
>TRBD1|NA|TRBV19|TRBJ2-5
CATGQASQETQYF
TGTGCCACTGGACAGGCTTCACAAGAGACCCAGTACTTC
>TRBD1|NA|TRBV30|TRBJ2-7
CAWSPQGGYEQYF
TGTGCCTGGAGTCCACAGGGGGGATACGAGCAGTACTTC
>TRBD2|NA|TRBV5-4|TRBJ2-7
CASSLGAGGSTYEQYF
TGTGCCAGCAGCTTGGGCGCCGGGGGGAGTACCTACGAGCAGTACTTC
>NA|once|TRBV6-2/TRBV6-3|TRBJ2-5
CASSYRIGGRRGHYF
TGTGCCAGCAGTTACAGAATCGGGGGACGGCGGGGGCACTACTTC
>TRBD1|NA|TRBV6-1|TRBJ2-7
CASSGLYQRGPAYEQYF
TGTGCCAGCAGTGGGTTGTATCAGAGGGGGCCGGCCTACGAGCAGTACTTC
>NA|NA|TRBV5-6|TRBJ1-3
CASRSDGSGNTIYF
TGTGCCAGCAGGAGTGATGGCTCTGGAAACACCATATATTTT
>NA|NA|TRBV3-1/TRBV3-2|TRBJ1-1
CASSQGPGDTEAFF
TGTGCCAGCAGCCAGGGGCCAGGCGACACTGAAGCTTTCTTT
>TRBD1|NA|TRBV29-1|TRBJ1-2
CSVEEGLGQGLGYGYTF
TGCAGCGTTGAAGAAGGTTTGGGACAGGGTTTAGGATATGGCTACACCTTC
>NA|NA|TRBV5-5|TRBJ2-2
CASSLSSNTGELFF
TGTGCCAGCAGCTTGTCTAGCAACACCGGGGAGCTGTTTTTT
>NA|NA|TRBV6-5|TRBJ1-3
CASSYRRSSGNTIYF
TGTGCCAGCAGTTACCGACGGAGCTCTGGAAACACCATATATTTT
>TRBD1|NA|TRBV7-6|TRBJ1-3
CASSAGTERNTIYF
TGTGCCAGCAGCGCCGGGACAGAGAGAAACACCATATATTTT
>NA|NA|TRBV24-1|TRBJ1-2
CATSGAGENGYTF
TGTGCCACCAGTGGGGCCGGCGAAAATGGCTACACCTTC
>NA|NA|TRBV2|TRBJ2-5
CASSDSVQETQYF
TGTGCCAGCAGTGATTCCGTTCAGGAGACCCAGTACTTC
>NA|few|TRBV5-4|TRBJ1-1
CASSIGQNTEAFF
TGTGCCAGCAGCATAGGACAGAACACTGAAGCTTTCTTT
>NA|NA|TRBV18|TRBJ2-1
CASSLRQEYNEQFF
TGTGCCAGCTCACTTCGACAGGAGTACAATGAGCAGTTCTTC
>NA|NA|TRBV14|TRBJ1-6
CASNPGGNSPLHF
TGTGCCAGCAACCCTGGCGGGAATTCACCCCTCCACTTT
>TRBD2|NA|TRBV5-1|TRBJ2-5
CASSAGGAGETQYF
TGCGCCAGCAGCGCCGGGGGGGCTGGTGAGACCCAGTACTTC
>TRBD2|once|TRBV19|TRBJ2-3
CASKGLRTDTQYF
TGTGCCAGTAAGGGACTACGCACAGATACGCAGTATTTT
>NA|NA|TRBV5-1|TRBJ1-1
CASSSPTEAFF
TGCGCCAGCAGTTCCCCTACTGAAGCTTTCTTT
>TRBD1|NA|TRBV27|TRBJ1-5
CASSLDRANQPQHF
TGTGCCAGCAGTTTAGACAGGGCCAATCAGCCCCAGCATTTT
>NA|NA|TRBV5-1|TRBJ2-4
CASSSYQGAKNIQYF
TGCGCCAGCAGCTCATACCAGGGGGCCAAAAACATTCAGTACTTC
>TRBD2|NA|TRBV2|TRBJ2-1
CASSALAGGRAGEQFF
TGTGCCAGCAGCGCCCTAGCGGGCGGGAGGGCCGGTGAGCAGTTCTTC
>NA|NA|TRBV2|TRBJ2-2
CASSRDTGELFF
TGTGCCAGCAGCAGGGATACCGGGGAGCTGTTTTTT
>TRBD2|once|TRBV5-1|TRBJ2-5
CASTLLAGQETQYF
TGCGCCAGCACCCTACTAGCGGGTCAAGAGACCCAGTACTTC
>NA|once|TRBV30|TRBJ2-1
CAWSKPTGDLLYNEQFF
TGTGCCTGGAGTAAACCCACAGGAGACTTGCTTTACAATGAGCAGTTCTTC
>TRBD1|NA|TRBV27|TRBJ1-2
CASSQTWTGYGYTF
TGTGCCAGCAGTCAAACCTGGACAGGCTATGGCTACACCTTC
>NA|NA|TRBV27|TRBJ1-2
CASSLNRRNYGYTF
TGTGCCAGCAGTTTAAACAGGAGAAACTATGGCTACACCTTC
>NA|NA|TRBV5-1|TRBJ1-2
CASSEASPYGYTF
TGCGCCAGCAGTGAGGCCAGCCCCTATGGCTACACCTTC
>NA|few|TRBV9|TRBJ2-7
CASSVDWRGYEQYF
TGTGCCAGCAGCGTAGATTGGAGGGGCTACGAGCAGTACTTC